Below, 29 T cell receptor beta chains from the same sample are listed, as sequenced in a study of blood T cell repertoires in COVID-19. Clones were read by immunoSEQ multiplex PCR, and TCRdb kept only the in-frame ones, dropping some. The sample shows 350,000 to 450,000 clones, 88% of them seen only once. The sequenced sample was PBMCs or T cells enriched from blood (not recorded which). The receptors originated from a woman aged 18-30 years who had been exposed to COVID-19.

The CDR3 here is CASSTKGQGYSGANVLTF. The CDR3 coding sequence is TGTGCCAGCAGTACCAAGGGACAGGGGTACTCTGGGGCCAACGTCCTGACTTTC. The gene calls are TRBV7-3 and TRBJ2-6; 10 nucleotides match TRBD1. V was pared by 6 bases and J by 0 bases, with 8 bases of the junction left unmatched. CDR1 is SGHTA and CDR2 is FQGTGA in the germline V gene. This CDR3 region has 18 residues.

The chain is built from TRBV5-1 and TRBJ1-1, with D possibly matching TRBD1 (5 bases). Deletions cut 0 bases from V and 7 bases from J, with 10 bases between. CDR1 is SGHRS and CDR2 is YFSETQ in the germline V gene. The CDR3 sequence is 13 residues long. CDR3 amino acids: CASSLVPDSEAFF. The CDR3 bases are TGCGCCAGCAGCTTGGTTCCTGACAGTGAAGCTTTCTTT.

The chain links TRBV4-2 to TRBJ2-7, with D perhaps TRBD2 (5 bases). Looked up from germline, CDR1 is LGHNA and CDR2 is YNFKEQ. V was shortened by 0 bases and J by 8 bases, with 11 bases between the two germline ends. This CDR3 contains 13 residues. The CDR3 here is CASSQEALGKQYF. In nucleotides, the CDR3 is TGTGCCAGCAGCCAAGAAGCCCTCGGGAAGCAGTACTTC.

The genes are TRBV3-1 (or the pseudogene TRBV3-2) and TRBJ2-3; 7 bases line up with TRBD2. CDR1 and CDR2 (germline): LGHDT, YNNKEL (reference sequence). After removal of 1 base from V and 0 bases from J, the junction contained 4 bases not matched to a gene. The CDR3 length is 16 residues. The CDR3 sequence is CASSQAGTISTDTQYF. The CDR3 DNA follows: TGTGCCAGCAGCCAAGCCGGGACTATTAGCACAGATACGCAGTATTTT.

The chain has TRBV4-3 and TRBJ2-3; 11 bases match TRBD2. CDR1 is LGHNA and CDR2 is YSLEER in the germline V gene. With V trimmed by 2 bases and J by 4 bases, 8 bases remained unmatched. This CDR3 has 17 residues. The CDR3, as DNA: TGCGCCAGCAGCCAACCTCCTGCGACTAGCGGGGCAGATACGCAGTATTTT. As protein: CASSQPPATSGADTQYF.

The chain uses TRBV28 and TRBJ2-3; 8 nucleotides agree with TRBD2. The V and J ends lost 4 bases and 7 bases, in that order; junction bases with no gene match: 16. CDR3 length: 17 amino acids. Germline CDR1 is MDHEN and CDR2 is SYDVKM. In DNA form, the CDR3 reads TGTGCCAGCAGTTCGGGACCCGCCCGGGGGGGAAGTCATACGCAGTATTTT. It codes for CASSSGPARGGSHTQYF.

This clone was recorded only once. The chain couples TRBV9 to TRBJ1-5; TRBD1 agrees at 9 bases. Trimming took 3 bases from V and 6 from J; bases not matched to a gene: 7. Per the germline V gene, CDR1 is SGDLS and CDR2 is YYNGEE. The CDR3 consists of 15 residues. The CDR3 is CASSAGQGMAQPQHF. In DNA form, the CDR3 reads TGTGCCAGCAGCGCTGGACAGGGGATGGCTCAGCCCCAGCATTTT.

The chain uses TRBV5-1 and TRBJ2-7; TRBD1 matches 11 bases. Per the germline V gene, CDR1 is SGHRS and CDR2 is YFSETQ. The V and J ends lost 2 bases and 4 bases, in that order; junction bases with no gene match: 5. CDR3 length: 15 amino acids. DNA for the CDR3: TGCGCCAGCAGCTTCGCCCGGGACAGGGGGTACGAGCAGTACTTC. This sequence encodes CASSFARDRGYEQYF.

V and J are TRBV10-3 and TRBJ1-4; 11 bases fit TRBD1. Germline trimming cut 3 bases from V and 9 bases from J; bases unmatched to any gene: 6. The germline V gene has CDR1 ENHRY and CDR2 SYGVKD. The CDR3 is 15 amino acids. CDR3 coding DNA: TGTGCCATCAGTGACCCGGACAGGGGGCGCCAAAAACTGTTTTTT. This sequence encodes CAISDPDRGRQKLFF.

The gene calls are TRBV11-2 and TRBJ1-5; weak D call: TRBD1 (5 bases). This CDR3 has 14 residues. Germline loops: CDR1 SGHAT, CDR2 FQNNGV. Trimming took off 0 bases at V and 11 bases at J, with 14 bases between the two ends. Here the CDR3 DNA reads TGTGCCAGCAGCTTAGAAGGGGCCCCTTCAGCCCAGCATTTT. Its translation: CASSLEGAPSAQHF.

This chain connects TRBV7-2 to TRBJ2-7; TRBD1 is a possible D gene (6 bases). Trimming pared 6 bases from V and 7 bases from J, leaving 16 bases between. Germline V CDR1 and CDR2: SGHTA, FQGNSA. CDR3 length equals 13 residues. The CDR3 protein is CASSSQGLWEQYF. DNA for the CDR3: TGTGCCAGCAGTAGCCAGGGGCTCTGGGAGCAGTACTTC.

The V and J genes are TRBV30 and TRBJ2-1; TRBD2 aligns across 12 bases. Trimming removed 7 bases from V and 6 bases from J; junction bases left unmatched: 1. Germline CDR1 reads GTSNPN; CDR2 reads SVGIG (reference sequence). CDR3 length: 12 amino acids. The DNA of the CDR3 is TGTGCCTCTAGCGGGGGGGCCAATGAGCAGTTCTTC. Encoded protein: CASSGGANEQFF.

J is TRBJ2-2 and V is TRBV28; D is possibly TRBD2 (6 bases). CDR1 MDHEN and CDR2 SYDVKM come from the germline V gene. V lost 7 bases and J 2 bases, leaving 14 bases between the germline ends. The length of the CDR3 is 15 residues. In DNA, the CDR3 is TGTGCCAGCATCTCCCGCGGACTAAACACCGGGGAGCTGTTTTTT. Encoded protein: CASISRGLNTGELFF. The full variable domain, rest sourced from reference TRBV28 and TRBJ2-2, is DVKVTQSSRYLVKRTGEKVFLECVQDMDHENMFWYRQDPGLGLRLIYFSYDVKMKEKGDIPEGYSVSREKKERFSLILESASTNQTSMYLCASISRGLNTGELFFGEGSRLTVL.

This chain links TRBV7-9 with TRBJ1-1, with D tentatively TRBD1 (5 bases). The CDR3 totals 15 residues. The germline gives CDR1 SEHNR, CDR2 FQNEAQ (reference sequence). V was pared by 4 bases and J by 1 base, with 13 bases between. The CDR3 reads CASSSNRQKNTEAFF. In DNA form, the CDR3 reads TGTGCCAGCAGCTCGAACAGACAGAAGAACACTGAAGCTTTCTTT.

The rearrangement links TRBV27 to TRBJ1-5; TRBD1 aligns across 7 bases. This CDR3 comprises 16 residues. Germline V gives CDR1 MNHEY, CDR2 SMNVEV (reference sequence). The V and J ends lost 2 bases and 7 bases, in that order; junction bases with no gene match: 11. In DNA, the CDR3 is TGTGCCAGCAGTTTACGTTTCGGCAGGGGGGTCCAGCCCCAGCATTTT. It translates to CASSLRFGRGVQPQHF.

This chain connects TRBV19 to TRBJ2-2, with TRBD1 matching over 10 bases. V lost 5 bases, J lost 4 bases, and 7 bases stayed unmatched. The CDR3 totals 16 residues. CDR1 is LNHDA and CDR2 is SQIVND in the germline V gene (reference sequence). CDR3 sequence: CASSLGQGVPTGELFF. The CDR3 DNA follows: TGTGCCAGTAGTTTAGGACAGGGGGTACCCACCGGGGAGCTGTTTTTT.

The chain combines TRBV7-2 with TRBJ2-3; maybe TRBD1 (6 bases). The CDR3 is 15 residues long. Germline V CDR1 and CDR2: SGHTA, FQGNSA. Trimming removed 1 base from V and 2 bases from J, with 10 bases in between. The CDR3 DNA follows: TGTGCCAGCAGCTTAGGGACAGTACTCACAGATACGCAGTATTTT. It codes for CASSLGTVLTDTQYF. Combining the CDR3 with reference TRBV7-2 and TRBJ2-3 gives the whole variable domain GAGVSQSPSNKVTEKGKDVELRCDPISGHTALYWYRQSLGQGLEFLIYFQGNSAPDKSGLPSDRFSAERTGGSVSTLTIQRTQQEDSAVYLCASSLGTVLTDTQYFGPGTRLTVL.

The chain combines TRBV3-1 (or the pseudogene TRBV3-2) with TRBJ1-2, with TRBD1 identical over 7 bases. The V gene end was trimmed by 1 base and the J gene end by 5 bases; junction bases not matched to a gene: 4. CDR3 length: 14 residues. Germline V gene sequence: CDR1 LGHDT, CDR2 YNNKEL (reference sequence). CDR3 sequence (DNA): TGTGCCAGCAGCCAAGGGATGACAGGGTATGGCTACACCTTC. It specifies CASSQGMTGYGYTF.

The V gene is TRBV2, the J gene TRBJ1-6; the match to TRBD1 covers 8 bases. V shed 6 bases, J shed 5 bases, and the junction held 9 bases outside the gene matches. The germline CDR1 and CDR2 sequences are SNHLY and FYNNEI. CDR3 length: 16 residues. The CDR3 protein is CASRDPTTGDNSPLHF. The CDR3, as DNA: TGTGCCAGCAGAGACCCGACGACAGGGGATAATTCACCCCTCCACTTT.

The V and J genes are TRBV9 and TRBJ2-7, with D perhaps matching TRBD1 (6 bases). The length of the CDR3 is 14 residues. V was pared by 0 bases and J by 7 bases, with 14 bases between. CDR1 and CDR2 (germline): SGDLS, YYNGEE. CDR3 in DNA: TGTGCCAGCAGCGTAGATTACAGGGTGGTGGAGCAGTACTTC. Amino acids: CASSVDYRVVEQYF.

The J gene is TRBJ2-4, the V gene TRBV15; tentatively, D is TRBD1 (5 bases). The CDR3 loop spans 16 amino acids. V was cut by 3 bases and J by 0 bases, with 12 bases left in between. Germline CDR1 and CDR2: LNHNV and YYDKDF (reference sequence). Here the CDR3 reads CATSSPRASAKNIQYF. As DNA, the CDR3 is TGTGCCACCAGCAGCCCCAGGGCTTCAGCCAAAAACATTCAGTACTTC.

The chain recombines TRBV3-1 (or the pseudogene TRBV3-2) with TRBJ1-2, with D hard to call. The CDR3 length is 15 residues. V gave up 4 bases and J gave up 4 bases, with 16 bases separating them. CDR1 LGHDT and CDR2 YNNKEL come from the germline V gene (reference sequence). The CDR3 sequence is CASSPPDGRIYGYTF. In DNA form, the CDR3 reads TGTGCCAGCAGCCCCCCGGACGGGAGAATCTATGGCTACACCTTC.

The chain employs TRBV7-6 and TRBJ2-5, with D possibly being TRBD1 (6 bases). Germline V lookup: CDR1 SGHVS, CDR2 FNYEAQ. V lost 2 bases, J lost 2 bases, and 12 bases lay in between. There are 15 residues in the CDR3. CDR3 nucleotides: TGTGCCAGCAGCTTATATCAGGGGTTTCAAGAGACCCAGTACTTC. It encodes CASSLYQGFQETQYF.

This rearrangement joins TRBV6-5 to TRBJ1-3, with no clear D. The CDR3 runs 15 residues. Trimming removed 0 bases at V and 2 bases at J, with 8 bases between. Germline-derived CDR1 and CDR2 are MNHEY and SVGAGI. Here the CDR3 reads CASSYSTITGNTIYF. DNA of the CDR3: TGTGCCAGCAGTTACTCGACAATCACTGGAAACACCATATATTTT.

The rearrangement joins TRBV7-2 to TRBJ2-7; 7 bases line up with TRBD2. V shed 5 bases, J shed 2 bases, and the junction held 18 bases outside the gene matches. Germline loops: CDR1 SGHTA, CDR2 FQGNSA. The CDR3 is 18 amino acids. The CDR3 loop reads CASSPKGPLAAPTYEQYF. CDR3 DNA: TGTGCCAGCAGCCCAAAGGGACCCCTAGCGGCACCTACCTACGAGCAGTACTTC.

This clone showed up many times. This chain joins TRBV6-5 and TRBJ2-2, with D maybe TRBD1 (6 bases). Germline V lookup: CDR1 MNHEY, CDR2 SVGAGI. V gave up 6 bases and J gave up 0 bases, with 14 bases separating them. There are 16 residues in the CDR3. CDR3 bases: TGTGCCAGCAGCTACCGGGACACATCGAACACCGGGGAGCTGTTTTTT. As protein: CASSYRDTSNTGELFF.

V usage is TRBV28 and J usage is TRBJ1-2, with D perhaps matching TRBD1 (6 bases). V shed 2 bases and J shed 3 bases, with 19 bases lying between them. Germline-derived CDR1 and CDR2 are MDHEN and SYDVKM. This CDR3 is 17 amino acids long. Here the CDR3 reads CASSLAPRTGNDYGYTF. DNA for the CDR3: TGTGCCAGCAGTTTAGCCCCACGTACAGGGAACGACTATGGCTACACCTTC.

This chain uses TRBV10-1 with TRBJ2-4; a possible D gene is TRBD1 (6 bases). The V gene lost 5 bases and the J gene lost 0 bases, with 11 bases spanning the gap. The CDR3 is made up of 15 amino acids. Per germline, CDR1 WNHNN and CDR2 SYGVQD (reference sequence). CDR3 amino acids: CASSTGILAKNIQYF. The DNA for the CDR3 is TGCGCCAGCAGTACAGGGATTCTAGCCAAAAACATTCAGTACTTC.

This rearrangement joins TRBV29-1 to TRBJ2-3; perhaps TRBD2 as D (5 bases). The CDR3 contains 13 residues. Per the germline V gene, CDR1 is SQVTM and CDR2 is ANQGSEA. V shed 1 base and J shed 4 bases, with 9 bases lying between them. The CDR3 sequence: CSVEGGWSDTQYF. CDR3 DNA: TGCAGCGTTGAAGGAGGGTGGTCAGATACGCAGTATTTT.